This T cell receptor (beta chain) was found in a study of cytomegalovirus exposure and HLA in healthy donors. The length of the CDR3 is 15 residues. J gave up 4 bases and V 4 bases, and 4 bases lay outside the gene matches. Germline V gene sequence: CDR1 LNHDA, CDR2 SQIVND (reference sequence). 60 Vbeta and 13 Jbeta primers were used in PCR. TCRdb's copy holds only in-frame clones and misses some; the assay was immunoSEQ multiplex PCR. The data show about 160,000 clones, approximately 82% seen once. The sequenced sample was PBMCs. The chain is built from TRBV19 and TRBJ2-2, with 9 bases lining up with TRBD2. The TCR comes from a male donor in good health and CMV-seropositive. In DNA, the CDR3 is TGTGCCAGTAGTACGGCGGGAGGGTTCACCGGGGAGCTGTTTTTT. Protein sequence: CASSTAGGFTGELFF.